These 32 T cell receptor beta chains came from one sample sequenced in a study of T cells in Graves' hyperthyroidism and ophthalmopathy. TCR beta CDR3 region amplification was performed from RNA transcripts. First-round RT-PCR of the TCR CDR3 relied on the HTBI primer set. TCRdb called the multiplex PCR reads again in MiXCR, with one record for every CDR3 protein. The sample includes 530,000 or so distinct CDR3 sequences, around a quarter of them seen just once. Source material: blood. These receptors all come from a woman in her thirties with Graves' ophthalmopathy.

In this sample, this clonotype turned up many times. V usage is TRBV30 and J usage is TRBJ1-2; unclear D gene. The CDR3 loop spans 12 amino acids. The germline V gene encodes CDR1 GTSNPN and CDR2 SVGIG (reference sequence). V lost 2 bases to trimming and J lost 4 bases, with 8 bases between them. The DNA for the CDR3 is TGTGCCTGGAGTTGGGCAGGCTATGGCTACACCTTC. This gives the protein CAWSWAGYGYTF.

The table lists this clonotype with many counts. The chain joins TRBV6-1 to TRBJ2-7; 8 nucleotides agree with TRBD1. Germline assignment: CDR1 MNHNS and CDR2 SASEGT. CDR3 length: 15 amino acids. V gave up 6 bases and J gave up 2 bases; unmatched junction bases: 9. The CDR3 DNA is TGTGCCAGCAGCGACGGACAGGGAAAGGCCTACGAGCAGTACTTC. It yields the protein CASSDGQGKAYEQYF.

Ten or more counts support this clonotype. The chain couples TRBV6-1 to TRBJ1-5; D unclear. V was pared by 0 bases and J by 3 bases, with 9 bases between. The germline CDR1 and CDR2 sequences are MNHNS and SASEGT. The length of the CDR3 is 15 residues. CDR3 sequence (DNA): TGTGCCAGCAGTGAAGCTTCCAGAGTCAATCAGCCCCAGCATTTT. Amino acid sequence: CASSEASRVNQPQHF.

CDR3 sequence: CASSRPGQGAWEQYF. The CDR3 bases are TGTGCCAGCTCACGCCCGGGACAGGGGGCTTGGGAGCAGTACTTC. The V and J genes are TRBV14 and TRBJ2-7; 12 bases are a match to TRBD1. Germline trimming cut 8 bases from V and 7 bases from J; bases unmatched to any gene: 12. The germline gives CDR1 SGHDN, CDR2 FVKESK. This CDR3 region has 15 residues.

The rearrangement links TRBV7-6 to TRBJ2-7; D is ambiguous. The CDR3 has 16 amino acids. V lost 1 base, J lost 6 bases, and 19 bases lay in between. Germline V lookup: CDR1 SGHVS, CDR2 FNYEAQ. The CDR3 loop reads CASSLEGGPYLREQYF. CDR3 DNA: TGTGCCAGCAGCTTAGAGGGCGGCCCCTATCTACGCGAGCAGTACTTC. Variable domain in full (rest from reference TRBV7-6 and TRBJ2-7): GAGVSQSPRYKVTKRGQDVALRCDPISGHVSLYWYRQALGQGPEFLTYFNYEAQQDKSGLPNDRFSAERPEGSISTLTIQRTEQRDSAMYRCASSLEGGPYLREQYFGPGTRLTVT.

This sequence joins TRBV6-5 and TRBJ1-1, with D perhaps TRBD1 (5 bases). Germline loops: CDR1 MNHEY, CDR2 SVGAGI. This CDR3 has 14 residues. Trimming took off 4 bases at V and 5 bases at J, with 14 bases between the two ends. CDR3 in amino acids: CASSSVGKGTEAFF. CDR3 DNA sequence: TGTGCCAGCAGTTCGGTCGGTAAGGGGACTGAAGCTTTCTTT.

This clonotype has a count of ten or more. The chain links TRBV6-2 or TRBV6-3 to TRBJ2-7; D possibly corresponds to TRBD2 (5 bases). Trimming removed 7 bases at V and 6 bases at J, with 19 bases between. Germline V gene sequence: CDR1 MNHEY, CDR2 SVGEGT. This CDR3 region has 14 residues. CDR3 nucleotides: TGTGCCAGCACCGAAACTAGGGCGCGAGGCGAGCAGTACTTC. Translation: CASTETRARGEQYF.

In its sample, this clonotype was seen many times. The chain has TRBV28 and TRBJ2-7; D is uncertain. Germline V gene data show CDR1 as MDHEN and CDR2 as SYDVKM. The CDR3 length is 13 residues. V lost 3 bases and J 3 bases, leaving 9 bases between the germline ends. CDR3 nucleotides: TGTGCCAGCAGTTTGGACGGTTACTACGAGCAGTACTTC. Amino acid sequence: CASSLDGYYEQYF.

The table lists this clonotype with a few counts. The chain couples TRBV28 to TRBJ2-7, with D perhaps matching TRBD1 (5 bases). This CDR3 is built from 11 residues. Germline-derived CDR1 and CDR2 are MDHEN and SYDVKM. The ends were cut back, 11 bases at V and 4 bases at J, with 12 bases in the middle. The CDR3, as DNA: TGTGCCTGTCAGGGAAAATACGAGCAGTACTTC. Translated: CACQGKYEQYF.

This clonotype was seen a handful of times. This chain links TRBV28 with TRBJ1-1; a weak D match, TRBD1 (6 bases). Deletions cut 5 bases from V and 3 bases from J, with 16 bases between. CDR1 is MDHEN, CDR2 SYDVKM, per germline. The length of the CDR3 is 15 residues. The CDR3 DNA is TGTGCCAGCAGTCCTCCATCAACAGGGTACACTGAAGCTTTCTTT. This gives the protein CASSPPSTGYTEAFF.

This clonotype was seen only a few times. V is TRBV5-1 and J is TRBJ1-2, with D unresolved. Germline loops: CDR1 SGHRS, CDR2 YFSETQ. Between the trimmed V and J ends, which lost 3 bases and 6 bases, there was a span of 15 bases. This CDR3 comprises 14 residues. CDR3 loop: CASSSGSSLDGYTF. CDR3 sequence (DNA): TGCGCCAGCAGCTCCGGGTCCTCCTTGGATGGCTACACCTTC.

The chain carries TRBV12-5 and TRBJ1-5; 7 nucleotides agree with TRBD1. V gave up 5 bases and J gave up 0 bases; unmatched junction bases: 7. The CDR3 loop spans 16 amino acids. CDR1 LGHNT and CDR2 FRNRAP come from the germline V gene. The CDR3 spells CASGRTGDYSNQPQHF. In DNA form, the CDR3 reads TGTGCTAGTGGTCGGACAGGCGATTATAGCAATCAGCCCCAGCATTTT.

Many counts were recorded for this clonotype. The CDR3 end shows no conserved phenylalanine or tryptophan, and so a read error is likely. V gene TRBV7-8 combines with J gene TRBJ1-1; no definite D call. The CDR3 is 15 residues long. Germline V gives CDR1 SGHVS, CDR2 FQNEAQ. Trimming left V 1 base short and J 3 bases short, with 12 bases between. In DNA, the CDR3 is TGTGCCAGCAGCTTAGAAAGGATCGGGGACACTGAAGCTTTCCTT. It is translated as CASSLERIGDTEAFL.

This clonotype was picked up many times. This chain uses TRBV20-1 with TRBJ2-5; D not resolved. The CDR3 has 10 residues. Germline CDR1 reads DFQATT; CDR2 reads SNEGSKA (reference sequence). The V and J ends lost 5 bases and 8 bases respectively, with 9 bases between them. CDR3 sequence (DNA): TGCAGTGCTCCCCGAGAAACCCAGTACTTC. Translation gives CSAPRETQYF.

This clonotype was counted many times. The chain joins TRBV7-3 to TRBJ2-5; TRBD2 is a possible D gene (7 bases). Germline CDR1 is SGHTA and CDR2 is FQGTGA. With 5 bases removed from V and 7 bases from J, the gap between germline ends came to 20 bases. This CDR3 is 15 amino acids long. The CDR3 spells CASSPRGGLKGTQYF. In nucleotides, the CDR3 is TGTGCCAGCAGCCCTAGGGGGGGGCTGAAGGGGACCCAGTACTTC.

This rearrangement joins TRBV12-3 or TRBV12-4 to TRBJ1-1, with 7 positions matching TRBD1. The ends lost 4 bases at V and 10 bases at J; junction bases unmatched: 12. This CDR3 is built from 14 residues. The CDR3: CASSSGQAWVGAFF. The DNA for the CDR3 is TGTGCCAGCAGTTCCGGACAGGCGTGGGTGGGAGCTTTCTTT.

The chain carries TRBV9 and TRBJ1-1; D not certain. The CDR3 covers 14 residues. The germline V gene has CDR1 SGDLS and CDR2 YYNGEE. Deletions cut 0 bases from V and 9 bases from J, with 15 bases between. CDR3 region: CASSVGATEDKAFF. The CDR3 nucleotides read TGTGCCAGCAGCGTAGGGGCGACGGAGGATAAAGCTTTCTTT. Full variable domain (remainder filled in from reference TRBV9 and TRBJ1-1): DSGVTQTPKHLITATGQRVTLRCSPRSGDLSVYWYQQSLDQGLQFLIQYYNGEERAKGNILERFSAQQFPDLHSELNLSSLELGDSALYFCASSVGATEDKAFFGQGTRLTVV.

This clonotype was observed at least ten times. This chain joins TRBV3-1 and TRBJ2-7; 7 bases fit TRBD2. The V and J ends lost 0 bases and 1 base, in that order; junction bases with no gene match: 6. The CDR3 covers 16 residues. From germline, CDR1 is LGHDT and CDR2 YNNKEL (reference sequence). The CDR3 region has the DNA TGTGCCAGCAGCCAAGATTGGGCGGGGGAGTCCTACGAGCAGTACTTC. Its protein product is CASSQDWAGESYEQYF.

This clonotype was detected ten times or more. The chain uses TRBV30 and TRBJ2-7; possible D gene TRBD1, 6 bases. V was clipped by 1 base and J by 5 bases, with 9 bases between them. Germline CDR1 GTSNPN, CDR2 SVGIG (reference sequence). This CDR3 has 12 residues. CDR3 protein: CAWSGTADEQYF. DNA for the CDR3: TGTGCCTGGAGTGGGACAGCCGACGAGCAGTACTTC.

The chain has TRBV6-1 and TRBJ2-7, with D perhaps matching TRBD2 (5 bases). Germline CDR1 and CDR2: MNHNS and SASEGT. This CDR3 comprises 13 residues. The V end lost 10 bases, the J end lost 1 base, and 14 bases lay between the germline ends. The DNA of the CDR3 is TGTGCCACAATGGGGAGTTCTTCCTACGAGCAGTACTTC. It encodes CATMGSSSYEQYF.

The table lists this clonotype with many counts. The rearrangement uses TRBV28 and TRBJ1-2; perhaps TRBD1 as D (6 bases). Germline assignment: CDR1 MDHEN and CDR2 SYDVKM. The V gene lost 6 bases and the J gene lost 4 bases, with 15 bases spanning the gap. The CDR3 covers 14 residues. The CDR3: CASRKQGSGYGYTF. In DNA, the CDR3 is TGTGCCAGCAGGAAACAGGGTAGCGGCTATGGCTACACCTTC.

This clonotype occurred many times. This chain connects TRBV7-9 to TRBJ1-2; D gene ambiguous. The CDR3 consists of 15 residues. The germline V and J ends were trimmed by 7 bases and 5 bases, with 20 bases remaining between them. Germline CDR1 SEHNR, CDR2 FQNEAQ (reference sequence). Here the CDR3 reads CASTQLGDVGYGYTF. The CDR3 DNA sequence: TGTGCCAGCACCCAGCTCGGGGATGTTGGTTATGGCTACACCTTC. The full variable domain, completed using reference TRBV7-9 and TRBJ1-2, is DTGVSQNPRHKITKRGQNVTFRCDPISEHNRLYWYRQTLGQGPEFLTYFQNEAQLEKSRLLSDRFSAERPKGSFSTLEIQRTEQGDSAMYLCASTQLGDVGYGYTFGSGTRLTVV.

The chain links TRBV12-3 or TRBV12-4 to TRBJ2-7; 8 nucleotides align to TRBD2. After removal of 3 bases from V and 1 base from J, the junction contained 8 bases not matched to a gene. The CDR3 has 16 residues. This CDR3 reads CASSFQRGPSSYEQYF. The CDR3 coding sequence is TGTGCCAGCAGTTTTCAGCGGGGGCCCTCATCCTACGAGCAGTACTTC.

The V and J genes are TRBV6-2 or TRBV6-3 and TRBJ1-2; D not certain. This CDR3 contains 15 residues. The V and J ends lost 4 bases and 0 bases respectively, with 12 bases between them. Germline lookup yields CDR1 MNHEY and CDR2 SVGEGT. CDR3 sequence: CASSSPGSTNYGYTF. Written as DNA, the CDR3 is TGTGCCAGCAGTTCGCCGGGTTCCACTAACTATGGCTACACCTTC.

This clonotype has a handful of counts. The rearrangement links TRBV12-3 or TRBV12-4 to TRBJ2-7, with D possibly TRBD1 on 6 matching bases. This CDR3 is 15 amino acids long. The germline V and J ends were trimmed by 6 bases and 3 bases, with 18 bases remaining between them. The CDR3 region is CASRTSLTGFYEQYF. The CDR3 coding sequence is TGTGCCAGCAGGACCTCATTGACAGGCTTCTACGAGCAGTACTTC.

This sequence joins TRBV15 and TRBJ2-2, with a weak D call TRBD2 (5 bases). V was clipped by 2 bases and J by 1 base, with 23 bases between them. The germline CDR1 and CDR2 sequences are LNHNV and YYDKDF (reference sequence). CDR3 size: 20 residues. The CDR3 DNA reads TGTGCCACCAGCAGAAAGAGTCCAAGTACTAGAGGCGGGAACACCGGGGAGCTGTTTTTT. Protein: CATSRKSPSTRGGNTGELFF.

This clonotype was seen at least ten times. This chain joins TRBV6-5 and TRBJ2-7; weak D call: TRBD1 (5 bases). CDR1 is MNHEY and CDR2 is SVGAGI in the germline V gene. This CDR3 contains 13 residues. Trimming shortened V by 7 bases and J by 6 bases, and 16 bases separated the two germline ends. The CDR3 here is CASMGLVVAEQYF. In DNA, the CDR3 is TGTGCCAGCATGGGGCTTGTAGTTGCCGAGCAGTACTTC.

This clonotype was seen repeatedly, ten times or more. The chain has TRBV9 and TRBJ2-5; weak D call: TRBD2 (5 bases). Looked up from germline, CDR1 is SGDLS and CDR2 is YYNGEE. Between the trimmed V and J ends, which lost 3 bases and 2 bases, there was a span of 17 bases. The CDR3 is 16 residues long. The CDR3 DNA is TGTGCCAGCAGCGCCGGGGTCGGAGTGATTCAAGAGACCCAGTACTTC. Translation gives CASSAGVGVIQETQYF.

V and J are TRBV20-1 and TRBJ1-2, with D hard to call. Germline CDR1 and CDR2: DFQATT and SNEGSKA (reference sequence). V lost 3 bases, J lost 4 bases, and 15 bases lay in between. The CDR3 covers 14 residues. This CDR3 is CSAREDVGFYGYTF. CDR3 in DNA: TGCAGTGCTAGGGAGGACGTGGGCTTCTATGGCTACACCTTC.

J is TRBJ2-7 and V is TRBV15, with 7 nucleotides matching TRBD2. Germline assignment: CDR1 LNHNV and CDR2 YYDKDF (reference sequence). The CDR3 sequence is 14 residues long. V lost 4 bases and J lost 2; bases outside the gene matches: 5. CDR3 sequence reads: CATSTGTTAYEQYF. In DNA, the CDR3 is TGTGCCACCAGCACCGGGACTACCGCCTACGAGCAGTACTTC.

The chain employs TRBV6-2 or TRBV6-3 and TRBJ1-5; D gene unclear. The CDR3 has 14 amino acids. V lost 6 bases to trimming and J lost 3 bases, with 12 bases between them. Per germline, CDR1 MNHEY and CDR2 SVGEGT. The chain's CDR3 is CASSWTGLNQPQHF. As DNA, the CDR3 is TGTGCCAGCAGCTGGACTGGGCTCAATCAGCCCCAGCATTTT.

This chain joins TRBV28 and TRBJ1-1, with D tentatively TRBD1 (5 bases). This CDR3 comprises 16 residues. Germline loops: CDR1 MDHEN, CDR2 SYDVKM. Deletions cut 5 bases from V and 4 bases from J, with 20 bases between. The CDR3 nucleotides are TGTGCCAGCAGTCCTCGGGACGCCCCTTGGGCCACTGAAGCTTTCTTT. This translates into CASSPRDAPWATEAFF.